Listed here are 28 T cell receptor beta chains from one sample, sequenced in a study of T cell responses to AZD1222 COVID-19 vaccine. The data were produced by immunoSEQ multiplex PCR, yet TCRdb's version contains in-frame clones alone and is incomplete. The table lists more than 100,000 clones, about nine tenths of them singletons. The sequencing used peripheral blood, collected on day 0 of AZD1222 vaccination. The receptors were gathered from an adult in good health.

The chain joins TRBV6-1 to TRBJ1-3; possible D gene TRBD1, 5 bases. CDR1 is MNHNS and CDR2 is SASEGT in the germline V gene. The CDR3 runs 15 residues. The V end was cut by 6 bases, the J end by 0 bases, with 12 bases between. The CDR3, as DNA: TGTGCCAGCAGCAGAGACAGAGGCTCTGGAAACACCATATATTTT. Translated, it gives CASSRDRGSGNTIYF.

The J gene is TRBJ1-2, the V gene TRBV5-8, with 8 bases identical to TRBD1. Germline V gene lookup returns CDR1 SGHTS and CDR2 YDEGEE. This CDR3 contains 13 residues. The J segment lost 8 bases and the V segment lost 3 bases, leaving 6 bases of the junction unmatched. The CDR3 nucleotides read TGTGCCAGCAGCTGGAGGACAGGGTACGGCTACACCTTC. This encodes CASSWRTGYGYTF.

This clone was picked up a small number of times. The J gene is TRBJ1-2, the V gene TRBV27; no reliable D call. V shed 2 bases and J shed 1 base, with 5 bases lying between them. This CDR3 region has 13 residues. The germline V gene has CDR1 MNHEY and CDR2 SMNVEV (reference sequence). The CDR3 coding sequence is TGTGCCAGCAGTTTAAGGGTTAACTATGGCTACACCTTC. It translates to CASSLRVNYGYTF.

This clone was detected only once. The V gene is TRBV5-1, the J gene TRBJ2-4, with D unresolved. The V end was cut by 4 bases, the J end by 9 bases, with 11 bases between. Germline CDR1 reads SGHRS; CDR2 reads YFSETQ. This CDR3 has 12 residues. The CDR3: CASSEPRGIQYF. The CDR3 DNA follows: TGCGCCAGCAGCGAACCACGAGGCATTCAGTACTTC.

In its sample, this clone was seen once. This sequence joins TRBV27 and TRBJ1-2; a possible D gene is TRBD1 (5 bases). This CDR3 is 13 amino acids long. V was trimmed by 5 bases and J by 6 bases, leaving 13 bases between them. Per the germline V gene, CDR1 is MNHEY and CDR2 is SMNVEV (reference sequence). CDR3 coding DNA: TGTGCCAGCAGTCAGGGTTACAGTCATGGCTACACCTTC. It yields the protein CASSQGYSHGYTF.

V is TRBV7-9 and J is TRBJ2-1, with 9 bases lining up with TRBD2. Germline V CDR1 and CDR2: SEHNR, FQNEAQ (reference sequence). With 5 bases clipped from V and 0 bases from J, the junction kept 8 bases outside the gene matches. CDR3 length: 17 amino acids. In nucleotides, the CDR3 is TGTGCCAGCAGCCCGTACAAAGCGGGGGGCTCCTACAATGAGCAGTTCTTC. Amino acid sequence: CASSPYKAGGSYNEQFF.

The CDR3 spells CASSSYTEAFF. The CDR3 DNA sequence: TGTGCCAGCAGCTCCTACACTGAAGCTTTCTTT. The rearrangement links TRBV5-6 to TRBJ1-1; D unclear. CDR1 SGHDT and CDR2 YYEEEE come from the germline V gene. V was cut by 3 bases and J by 3 bases, with 3 bases left in between. The CDR3 is made up of 11 amino acids.

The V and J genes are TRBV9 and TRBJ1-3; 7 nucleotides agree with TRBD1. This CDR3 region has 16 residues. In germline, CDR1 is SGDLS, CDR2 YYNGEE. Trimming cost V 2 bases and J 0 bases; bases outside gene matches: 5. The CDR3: CASSVGDSPSGNTIYF. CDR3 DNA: TGTGCCAGCAGCGTCGGGGACAGCCCCTCTGGAAACACCATATATTTT.

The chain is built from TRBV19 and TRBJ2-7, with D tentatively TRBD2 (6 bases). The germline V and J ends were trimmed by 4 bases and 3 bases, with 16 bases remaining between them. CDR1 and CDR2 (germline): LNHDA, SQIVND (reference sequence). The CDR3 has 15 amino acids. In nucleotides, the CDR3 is TGTGCCAGTAGTACATTACACGGGACTTTCTACGAGCAGTACTTC. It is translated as CASSTLHGTFYEQYF.

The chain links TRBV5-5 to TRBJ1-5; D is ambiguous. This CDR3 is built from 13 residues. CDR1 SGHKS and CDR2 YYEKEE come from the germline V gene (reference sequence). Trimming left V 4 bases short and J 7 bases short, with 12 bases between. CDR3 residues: CASSQWRAQPQHF. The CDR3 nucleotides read TGTGCCAGCAGCCAGTGGAGGGCCCAGCCCCAGCATTTT.

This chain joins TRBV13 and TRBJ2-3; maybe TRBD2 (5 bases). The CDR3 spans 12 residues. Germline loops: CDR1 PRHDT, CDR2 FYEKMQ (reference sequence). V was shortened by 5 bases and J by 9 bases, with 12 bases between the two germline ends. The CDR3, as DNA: TGTGCCAGCAGCCGAGGGAGCGAGACGCAGTATTTT. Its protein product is CASSRGSETQYF.

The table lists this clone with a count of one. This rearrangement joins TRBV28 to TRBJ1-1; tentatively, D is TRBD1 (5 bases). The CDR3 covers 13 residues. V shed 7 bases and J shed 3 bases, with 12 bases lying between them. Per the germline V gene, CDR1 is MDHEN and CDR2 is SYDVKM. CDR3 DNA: TGTGCCAGCACAACCACGGGGCACACTGAAGCTTTCTTT. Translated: CASTTTGHTEAFF.

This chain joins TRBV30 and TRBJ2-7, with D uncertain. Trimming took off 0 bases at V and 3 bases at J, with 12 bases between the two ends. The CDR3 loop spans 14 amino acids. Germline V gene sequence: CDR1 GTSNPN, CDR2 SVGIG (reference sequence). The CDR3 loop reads CAWSVIGKNYEQYF. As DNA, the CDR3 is TGTGCCTGGAGTGTGATAGGGAAGAACTACGAGCAGTACTTC.

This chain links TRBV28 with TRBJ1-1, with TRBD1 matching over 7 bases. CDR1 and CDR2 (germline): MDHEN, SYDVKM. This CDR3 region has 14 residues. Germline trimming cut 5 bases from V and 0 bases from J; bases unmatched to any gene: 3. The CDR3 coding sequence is TGTGCCAGCAGTCCCGGGACAGTGAACACTGAAGCTTTCTTT. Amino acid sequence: CASSPGTVNTEAFF. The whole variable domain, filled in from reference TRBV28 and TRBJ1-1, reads DVKVTQSSRYLVKRTGEKVFLECVQDMDHENMFWYRQDPGLGLRLIYFSYDVKMKEKGDIPEGYSVSREKKERFSLILESASTNQTSMYLCASSPGTVNTEAFFGQGTRLTVV.

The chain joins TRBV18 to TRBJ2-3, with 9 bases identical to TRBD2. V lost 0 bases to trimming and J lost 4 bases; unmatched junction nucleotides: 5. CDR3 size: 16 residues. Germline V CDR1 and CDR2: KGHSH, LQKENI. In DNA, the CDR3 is TGTGCCAGCTCACCACCTGCGGGAGGGCCCTCAGATACGCAGTATTTT. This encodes CASSPPAGGPSDTQYF.

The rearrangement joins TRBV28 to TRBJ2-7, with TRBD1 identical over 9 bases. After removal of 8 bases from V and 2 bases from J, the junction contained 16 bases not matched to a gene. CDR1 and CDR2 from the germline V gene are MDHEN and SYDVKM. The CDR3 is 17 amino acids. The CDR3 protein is CASQSSMGGTGTYEQYF. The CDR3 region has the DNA TGTGCCAGCCAAAGTAGTATGGGGGGGACAGGGACCTACGAGCAGTACTTC.

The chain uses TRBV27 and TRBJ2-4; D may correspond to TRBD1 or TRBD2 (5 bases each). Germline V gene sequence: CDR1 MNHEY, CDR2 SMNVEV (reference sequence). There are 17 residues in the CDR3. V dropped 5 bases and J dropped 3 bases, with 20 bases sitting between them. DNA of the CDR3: TGTGCCAGCAGTCCCCGGGACCGAGCGTTATTCAAAAACATTCAGTACTTC. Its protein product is CASSPRDRALFKNIQYF.

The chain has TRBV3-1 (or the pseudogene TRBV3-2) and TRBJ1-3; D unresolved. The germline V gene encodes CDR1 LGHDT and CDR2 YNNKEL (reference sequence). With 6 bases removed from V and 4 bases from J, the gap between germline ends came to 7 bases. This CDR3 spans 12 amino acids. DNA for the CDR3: TGTGCCAGCAGGGGATTCGGAAACACCATATATTTT. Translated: CASRGFGNTIYF.

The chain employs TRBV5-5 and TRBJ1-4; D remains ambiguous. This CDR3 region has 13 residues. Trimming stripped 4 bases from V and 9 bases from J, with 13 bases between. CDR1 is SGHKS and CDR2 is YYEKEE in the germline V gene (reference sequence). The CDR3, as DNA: TGTGCCAGCAGCCCCTGGGCGGAGAAAAAACTGTTTTTT. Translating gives CASSPWAEKKLFF. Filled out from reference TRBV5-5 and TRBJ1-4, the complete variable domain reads DAGVTQSPTHLIKTRGQQVTLRCSPISGHKSVSWYQQVLGQGPQFIFQYYEKEERGRGNFPDRFSARQFPNYSSELNVNALLLGDSALYLCASSPWAEKKLFFGSGTQLSVL.

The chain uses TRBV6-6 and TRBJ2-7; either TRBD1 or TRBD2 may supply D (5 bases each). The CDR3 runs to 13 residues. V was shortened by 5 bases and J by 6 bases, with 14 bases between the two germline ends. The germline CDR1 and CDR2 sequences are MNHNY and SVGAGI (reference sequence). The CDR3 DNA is TGTGCCAGCAGTCCGCCCCAGGGACCCGAGCAGTACTTC. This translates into CASSPPQGPEQYF.

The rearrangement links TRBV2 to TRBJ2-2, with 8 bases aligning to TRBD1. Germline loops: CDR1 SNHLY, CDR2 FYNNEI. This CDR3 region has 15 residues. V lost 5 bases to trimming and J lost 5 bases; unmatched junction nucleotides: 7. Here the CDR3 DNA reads TGTGCCAGCAGTCTATGGACAGGGAGGACCGGGGAGCTGTTTTTT. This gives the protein CASSLWTGRTGELFF.

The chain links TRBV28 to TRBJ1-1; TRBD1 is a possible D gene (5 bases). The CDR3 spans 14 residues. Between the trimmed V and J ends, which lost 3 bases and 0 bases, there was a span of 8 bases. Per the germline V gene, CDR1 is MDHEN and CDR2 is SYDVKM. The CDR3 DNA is TGTGCCAGCAGTTTCGAGGGGATGAACACTGAAGCTTTCTTT. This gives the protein CASSFEGMNTEAFF.

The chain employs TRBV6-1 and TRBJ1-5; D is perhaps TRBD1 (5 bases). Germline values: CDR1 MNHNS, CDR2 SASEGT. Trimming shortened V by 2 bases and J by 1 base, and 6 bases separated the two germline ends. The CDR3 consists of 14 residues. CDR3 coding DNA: TGTGCCAGCAGTGAACAGGGAAGCAATCAGCCCCAGCATTTT. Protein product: CASSEQGSNQPQHF.

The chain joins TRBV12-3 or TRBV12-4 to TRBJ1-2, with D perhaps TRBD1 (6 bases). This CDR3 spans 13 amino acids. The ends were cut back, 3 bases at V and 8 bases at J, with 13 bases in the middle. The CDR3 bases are TGTGCCAGCAGTTTTTCAGGGGCGGTCGGCTACACCTTC. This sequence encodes CASSFSGAVGYTF.

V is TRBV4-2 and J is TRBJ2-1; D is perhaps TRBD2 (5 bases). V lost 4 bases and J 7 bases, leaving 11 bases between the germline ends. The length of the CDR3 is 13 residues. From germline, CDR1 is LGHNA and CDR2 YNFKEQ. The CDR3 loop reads CASSRDPGNEQFF. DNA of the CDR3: TGTGCCAGCAGCCGAGACCCGGGGAATGAGCAGTTCTTC.

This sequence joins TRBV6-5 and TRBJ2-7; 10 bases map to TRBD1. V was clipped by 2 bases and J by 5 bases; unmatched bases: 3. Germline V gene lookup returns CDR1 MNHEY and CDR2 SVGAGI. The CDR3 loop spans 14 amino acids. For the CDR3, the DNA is TGTGCCAGCAGTTACGACAGGGGGCCGGACGAGCAGTACTTC. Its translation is CASSYDRGPDEQYF.

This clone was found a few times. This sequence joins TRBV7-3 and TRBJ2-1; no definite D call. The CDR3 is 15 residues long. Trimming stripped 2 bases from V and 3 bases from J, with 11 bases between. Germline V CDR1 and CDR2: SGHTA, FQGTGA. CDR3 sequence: CASSLSATGYNEQFF. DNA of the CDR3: TGTGCCAGCAGCTTATCCGCGACTGGCTACAATGAGCAGTTCTTC.

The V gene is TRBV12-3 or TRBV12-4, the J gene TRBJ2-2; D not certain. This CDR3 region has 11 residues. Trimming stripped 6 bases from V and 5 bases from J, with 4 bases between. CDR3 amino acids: CASRRTGELFF. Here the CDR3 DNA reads TGTGCCAGCAGAAGAACCGGGGAGCTGTTTTTT.